This record looks at one T cell receptor (beta chain) sequence and its context. Its antigen is undetermined. This CDR3 is built from 17 residues. Trimming cost V 2 bases and J 2 bases, with 16 bases left between them. Germline V gene data show CDR1 as LGHNA and CDR2 as YNFKEQ. The deep-level immunoSEQ assay was used. Only in-frame clones appear in the TCRdb table, and some are missing; sequencing was by immunoSEQ multiplex PCR. The data show some 500,000 clones, about 96% seen once. The entry originates in a study of shared clonotypes between healthy human individuals. Study conclusions and caveats: Clonotype sharing among donors was thought likely to change with sequencing depth.

J is TRBJ2-1 and V is TRBV4-2, with D perhaps TRBD2 (6 bases). The sample consisted of naive CD4+ T cells sorted from blood. Subset indicated: CD45RA+ positively selected. The source is a woman between 25 and 40 years old in good health. The CDR3 nucleotides are TGTGCCAGCAGCCAACGGGAGACTAGGCAAACCTACAATGAGCAGTTCTTC. This encodes CASSQRETRQTYNEQFF.